The present TCR beta chain was sequenced within a study of CD8 T cells in ankylosing spondylitis. Comments on this clonotype: The antigen remains unidentified.

Study-level findings and limits: Earlier studies detected some motif variants in reactive arthritis synovial fluid and blood. Disease-linked clones reportedly concentrated significantly in matched ankylosing spondylitis synovial fluid. Clones linked to disease, bearing a CD8+ phenotype, were relatively rare in peripheral blood. Eight highly homologous variants formed a TCR beta motif that appeared characteristic of ankylosing spondylitis blood.

Quantitative barcoded 5'-RACE was used to prepare TCR beta libraries. TCRdb fed the 5' RACE reads into MiXCR, producing one record per CDR3 protein. The sample has around 450,000 distinct CDR3 sequences; roughly 26% are singletons. This CDR3 has 12 residues. Trimming removed 6 bases from V and 7 bases from J, with 12 bases in between. This chain links TRBV12-3 or TRBV12-4 with TRBJ1-1; the D gene is possibly TRBD1 (6 bases). This TCR was sampled from a male donor with ankylosing spondylitis. The sample comprised blood, either unsorted or a sorted T cell fraction (not recorded which). Here the CDR3 DNA reads TGTGCCAGCAGCACAGGGAGGCTTGAAGCTTTCTTT. It codes for CASSTGRLEAFF.